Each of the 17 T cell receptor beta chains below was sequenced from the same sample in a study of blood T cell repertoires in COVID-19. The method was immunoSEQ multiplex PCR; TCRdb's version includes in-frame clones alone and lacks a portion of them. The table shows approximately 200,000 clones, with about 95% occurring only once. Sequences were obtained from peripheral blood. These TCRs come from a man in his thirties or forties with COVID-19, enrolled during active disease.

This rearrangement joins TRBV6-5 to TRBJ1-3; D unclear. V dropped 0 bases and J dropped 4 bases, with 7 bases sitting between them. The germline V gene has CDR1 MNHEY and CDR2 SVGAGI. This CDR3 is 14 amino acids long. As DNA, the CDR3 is TGTGCCAGCAGTTACTCGGGAGTCGGAAACACCATATATTTT. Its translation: CASSYSGVGNTIYF.

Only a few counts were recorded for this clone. CDR3 sequence (DNA): TGCGCCAGCAGCTTGGGAGACAGGTCTAAGGCTTTCTTT. Its translation is CASSLGDRSKAFF. V and J are TRBV5-1 and TRBJ1-1, with D possibly TRBD1 on 6 matching bases. Germline CDR1 SGHRS, CDR2 YFSETQ. The CDR3 has 13 amino acids. V shed 0 bases and J shed 11 bases, with 14 bases lying between them. Supplemented by reference TRBV5-1 and TRBJ1-1, the full variable domain reads KAGVTQTPRYLIKTRGQQVTLSCSPISGHRSVSWYQQTPGQGLQFLFEYFSETQRNKGNFPGRFSGRQFSNSRSEMNVSTLELGDSALYLCASSLGDRSKAFFGQGTRLTVV.

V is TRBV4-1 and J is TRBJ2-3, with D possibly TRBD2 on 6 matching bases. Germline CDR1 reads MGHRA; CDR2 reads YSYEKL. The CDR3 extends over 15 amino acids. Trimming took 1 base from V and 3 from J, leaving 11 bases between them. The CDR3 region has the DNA TGCGCCAGCAGCCAAGGAGTCGGGGGAACAGATACGCAGTATTTT. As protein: CASSQGVGGTDTQYF.

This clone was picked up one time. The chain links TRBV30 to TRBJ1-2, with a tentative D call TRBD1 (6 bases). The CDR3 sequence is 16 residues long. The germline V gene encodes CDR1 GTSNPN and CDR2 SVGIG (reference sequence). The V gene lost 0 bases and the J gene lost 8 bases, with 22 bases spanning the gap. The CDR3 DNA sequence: TGTGCCTGGAGTGTACAGTCTGGCAGGGGACCCCTCGGCTACACCTTC. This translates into CAWSVQSGRGPLGYTF.

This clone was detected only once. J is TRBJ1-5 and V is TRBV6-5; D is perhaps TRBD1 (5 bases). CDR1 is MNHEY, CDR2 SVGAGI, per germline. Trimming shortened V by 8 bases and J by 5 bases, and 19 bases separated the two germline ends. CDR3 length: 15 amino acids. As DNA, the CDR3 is TGTGCCAGCGGGCCGGGAGGGGTAGGTCATCAGCCCCAGCATTTT. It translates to CASGPGGVGHQPQHF.

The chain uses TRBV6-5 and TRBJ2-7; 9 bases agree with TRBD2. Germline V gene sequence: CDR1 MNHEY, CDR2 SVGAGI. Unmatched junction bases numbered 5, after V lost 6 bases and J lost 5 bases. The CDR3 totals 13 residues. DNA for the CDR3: TGTGCCAGCAGGGCTAGCGGGGAGGACGAGCAGTACTTC. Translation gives CASRASGEDEQYF.

The CDR3 DNA is TGTGCCAGCAGTGAAAGGGGCCGCGCCCCCACTGAAGCTTTCTTT. Its translation: CASSERGRAPTEAFF. The chain uses TRBV2 and TRBJ1-1; tentatively, D is TRBD1 (5 bases). The CDR3 covers 15 residues. V was cut by 2 bases and J by 4 bases, with 14 bases left in between. The germline gives CDR1 SNHLY, CDR2 FYNNEI.

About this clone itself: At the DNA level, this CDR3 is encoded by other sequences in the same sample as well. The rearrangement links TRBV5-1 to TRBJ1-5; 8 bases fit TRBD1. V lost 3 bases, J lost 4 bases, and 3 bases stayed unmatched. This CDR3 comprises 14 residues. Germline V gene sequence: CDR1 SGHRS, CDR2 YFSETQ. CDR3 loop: CASSSGQGNQPQHF. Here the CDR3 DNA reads TGCGCCAGCAGCTCTGGACAGGGTAATCAGCCCCAGCATTTT.

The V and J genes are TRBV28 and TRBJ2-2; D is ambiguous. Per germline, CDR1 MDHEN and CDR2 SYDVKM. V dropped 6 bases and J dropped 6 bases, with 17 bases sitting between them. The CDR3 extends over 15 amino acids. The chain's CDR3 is CASRMAYGWAGELFF. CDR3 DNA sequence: TGTGCCAGCAGAATGGCGTACGGGTGGGCCGGGGAGCTGTTTTTT.

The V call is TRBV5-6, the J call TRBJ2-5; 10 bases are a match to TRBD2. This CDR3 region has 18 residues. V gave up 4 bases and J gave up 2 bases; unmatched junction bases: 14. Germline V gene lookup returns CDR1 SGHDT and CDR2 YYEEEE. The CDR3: CASSGNKRGGSLQETQYF. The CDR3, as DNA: TGTGCCAGCAGCGGAAACAAGCGGGGGGGCTCACTACAAGAGACCCAGTACTTC.

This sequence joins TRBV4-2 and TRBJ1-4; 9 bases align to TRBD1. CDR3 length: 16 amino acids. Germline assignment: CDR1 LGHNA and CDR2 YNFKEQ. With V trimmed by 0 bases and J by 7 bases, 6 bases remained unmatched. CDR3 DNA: TGTGCCAGCAGCCAAGATCGACAGGGGGTGGTTGAAAAACTGTTTTTT. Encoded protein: CASSQDRQGVVEKLFF.

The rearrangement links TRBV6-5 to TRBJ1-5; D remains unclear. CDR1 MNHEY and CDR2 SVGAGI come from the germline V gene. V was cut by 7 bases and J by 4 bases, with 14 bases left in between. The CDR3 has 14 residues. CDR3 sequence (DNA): TGTGCCAGCATAGGTAACGGGTTGAATCAGCCCCAGCATTTT. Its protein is CASIGNGLNQPQHF.

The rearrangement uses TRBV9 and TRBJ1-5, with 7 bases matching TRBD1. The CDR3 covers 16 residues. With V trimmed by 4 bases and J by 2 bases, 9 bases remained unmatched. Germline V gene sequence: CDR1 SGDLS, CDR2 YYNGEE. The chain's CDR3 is CASSKGQGVGNQPQHF. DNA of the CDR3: TGTGCCAGCAGCAAGGGGCAGGGGGTGGGCAATCAGCCCCAGCATTTT.

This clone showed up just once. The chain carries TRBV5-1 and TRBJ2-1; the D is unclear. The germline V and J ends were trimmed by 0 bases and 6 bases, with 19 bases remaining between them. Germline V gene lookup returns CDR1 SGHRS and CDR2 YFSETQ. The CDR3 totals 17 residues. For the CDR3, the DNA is TGCGCCAGCAGCTTGGTACTCGACTCCGTGGCCTTCAATGAGCAGTTCTTC. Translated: CASSLVLDSVAFNEQFF.

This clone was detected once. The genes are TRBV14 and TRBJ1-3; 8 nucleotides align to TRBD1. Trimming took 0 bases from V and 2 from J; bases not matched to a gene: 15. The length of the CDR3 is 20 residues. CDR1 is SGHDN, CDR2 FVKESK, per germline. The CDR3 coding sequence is TGTGCCAGCAGCCAAGAATTGCTGGGGCAGGGGGCGAAGCCTGGAAACACCATATATTTT. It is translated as CASSQELLGQGAKPGNTIYF.

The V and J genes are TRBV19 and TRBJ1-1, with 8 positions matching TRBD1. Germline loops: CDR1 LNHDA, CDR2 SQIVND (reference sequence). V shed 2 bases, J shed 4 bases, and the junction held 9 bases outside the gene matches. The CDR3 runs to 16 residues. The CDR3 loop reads CASSIQGASVGTEAFF. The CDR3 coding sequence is TGTGCCAGTAGTATACAGGGGGCCTCGGTAGGCACTGAAGCTTTCTTT.

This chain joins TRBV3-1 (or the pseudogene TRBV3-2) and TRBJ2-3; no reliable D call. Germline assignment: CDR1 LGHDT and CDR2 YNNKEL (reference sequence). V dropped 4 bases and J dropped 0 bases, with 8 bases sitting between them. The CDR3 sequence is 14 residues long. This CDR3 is CASSPLPSTDTQYF. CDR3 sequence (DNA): TGTGCCAGCAGCCCCCTACCTAGCACAGATACGCAGTATTTT.